This T cell receptor (beta chain) was recovered during a study of PD-1 blockade in classical Hodgkin lymphoma. Some clones are missing from TCRdb's copy, which holds only in-frame ones; the method was immunoSEQ multiplex PCR. The sample records tens of thousands of clones, roughly 91% being singletons. All trial patients relapsed after autologous stem cell transplantation. This CDR3 has 14 residues. Per the germline V gene, CDR1 is SGHDT and CDR2 is YYEEEE. V lost 3 bases and J lost 3; bases outside the gene matches: 5. The chain combines TRBV5-6 with TRBJ2-7; TRBD1 aligns across 8 bases. This specimen consisted of peripheral blood mononuclear cells (PBMCs), obtained at baseline. The sequence was collected from a human donor with classical Hodgkin lymphoma. CDR3 residues: CASSSTGEDYEQYF. CDR3 nucleotide sequence: TGTGCCAGCAGCTCGACAGGGGAGGACTACGAGCAGTACTTC. The full variable domain, rest sourced from reference TRBV5-6 and TRBJ2-7, is DAGVTQSPTHLIKTRGQQVTLRCSPKSGHDTVSWYQQALGQGPQFIFQYYEEEERQRGNFPDRFSGHQFPNYSSELNVNALLLGDSALYLCASSSTGEDYEQYFGPGTRLTVT.